This T cell receptor beta chain was profiled in a study of cytotoxic CD8 clonotypes in ibrutinib-treated CLL. The authors obtained around 1.8 micrograms of genomic DNA from cryopreserved PBMCs for TCR beta libraries. V was shortened by 2 bases and J by 12 bases, with 8 bases between the two germline ends. The CDR3 contains 11 residues. Germline CDR1 reads MNHNS; CDR2 reads SASEGT. Clones were read by immunoSEQ multiplex PCR, and TCRdb kept only the in-frame ones, dropping some. Of about 92,000 clones listed, approximately 71% were seen once; the top ten hold about 26%. Source: PBMCs, taken after 24 months of ibrutinib treatment. The J gene is TRBJ2-1, the V gene TRBV6-1, with D unclear. This clonotype originated in a human donor with chronic lymphocytic leukemia. CDR3 residues: CASSENPWQFF. In nucleotides, the CDR3 is TGTGCCAGCAGTGAAAACCCATGGCAGTTCTTC.